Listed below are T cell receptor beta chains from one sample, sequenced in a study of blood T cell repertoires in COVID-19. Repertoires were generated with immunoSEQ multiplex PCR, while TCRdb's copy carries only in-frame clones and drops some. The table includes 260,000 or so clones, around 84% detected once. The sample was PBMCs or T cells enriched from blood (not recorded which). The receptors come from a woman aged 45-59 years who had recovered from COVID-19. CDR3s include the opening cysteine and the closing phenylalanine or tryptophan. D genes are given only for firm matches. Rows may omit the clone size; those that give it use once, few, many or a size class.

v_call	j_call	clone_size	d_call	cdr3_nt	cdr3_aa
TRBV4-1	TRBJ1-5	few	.	TGCGCCAGCAGCCAAGATCCCGGCGGACTTCGACCCCAGCATTTT	CASSQDPGGLRPQHF
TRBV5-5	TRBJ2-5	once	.	TGTGCCAGCAGCTTGGGCGGGACTTCCAACCAAGAGACCCAGTACTTC	CASSLGGTSNQETQYF
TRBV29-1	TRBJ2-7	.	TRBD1	TGCAGCGTGAACACAGGGGACCTCCTCTCCGAGCAGTACTTC	CSVNTGDLLSEQYF
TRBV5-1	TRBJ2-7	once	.	TGCGCCAGCAGCGCCCAGAGCGCCTACGAGCAGTACTTC	CASSAQSAYEQYF
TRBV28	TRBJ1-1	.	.	TGTGCCAGCAGTCCGCCCCAGGGGATGAACACTGAAGCTTTCTTT	CASSPPQGMNTEAFF
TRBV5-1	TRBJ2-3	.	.	TGCGCCAGCGCCTCCGATTGGGCTAGCACAGATACGCAGTATTTT	CASASDWASTDTQYF
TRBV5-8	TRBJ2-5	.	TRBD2	TGTGCCAGCAGCTTCCCCCGGACTAGCGGGGATCTTCACGAGACCCAGTACTTC	CASSFPRTSGDLHETQYF
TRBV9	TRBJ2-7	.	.	TGTGCCAGCAGCGTAGCAGGGGGGTCTAGCTCCTACGAGCAGTACTTC	CASSVAGGSSSYEQYF
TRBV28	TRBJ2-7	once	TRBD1	TGTGCCAGCAGTTTAGGTGGGGCAGGGGGCCTTTACGAGCAGTACTTC	CASSLGGAGGLYEQYF
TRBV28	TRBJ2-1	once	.	TGTGCCAGCAGTTACACAAGTTCGGGACATCCCTACAATGAGCAGTTCTTC	CASSYTSSGHPYNEQFF
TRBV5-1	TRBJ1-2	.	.	TGCGCCAGCAGCTCGGTTGTATTAACGGATGGCTACACCTTC	CASSSVVLTDGYTF
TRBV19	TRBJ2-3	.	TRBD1	TGTGCCAGTAGTAGCTTCGGGACAGTCCGGACAGATACGCAGTATTTT	CASSSFGTVRTDTQYF
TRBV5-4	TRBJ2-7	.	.	TGTGCCAGCAGCTTGGGAGCGGAGCTCCTATCCTACGAGCAGTACTTC	CASSLGAELLSYEQYF
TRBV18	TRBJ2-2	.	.	TGTGCCAGCTCCCCGTCGGCTAGCCAATTCGGGGAGCTGTTTTTT	CASSPSASQFGELFF
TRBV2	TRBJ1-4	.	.	TGTGCCAGCAGTCTACTCGGTCGAGGGGAAAAACTGTTTTTT	CASSLLGRGEKLFF
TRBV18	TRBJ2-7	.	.	TGTGCCAGCTCACAAGGACAGACCCCCTACGAGCAGTACTTC	CASSQGQTPYEQYF
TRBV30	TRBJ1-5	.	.	TGTGCCTGGAGTGTGGCAGGGGATCAGCCCCAGCATTTT	CAWSVAGDQPQHF
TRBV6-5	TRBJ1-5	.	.	TGTGCCGGCACAGAAAATAGCAATCAGCCCCAGCATTTT	CAGTENSNQPQHF
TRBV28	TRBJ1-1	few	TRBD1	TGTGCCAGCAGAACGGACAGGGGCGGCACTGAAGCTTTCTTT	CASRTDRGGTEAFF
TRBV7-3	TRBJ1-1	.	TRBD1	TGTGCCAGCAGCTTAGGGGGACAGATGAACACTGAAGCTTTCTTT	CASSLGGQMNTEAFF
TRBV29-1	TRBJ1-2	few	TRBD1	TGCAGCGTTGCCGGACAGGGAACCTATGGCTACACCTTC	CSVAGQGTYGYTF
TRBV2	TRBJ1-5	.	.	TGTGCCAGCAGTCAGTCCAGGGACAATCAGCCCCAGCATTTT	CASSQSRDNQPQHF
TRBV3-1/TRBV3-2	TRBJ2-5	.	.	TGTGCCAGCAGCCTTTATACTATCAGGGGGGCCGTGACGCTGACCCAGTACTTC	CASSLYTIRGAVTLTQYF
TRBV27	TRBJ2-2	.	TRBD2	TGTGCCAGCAGGGTAGCGGGAGGGTTCACCGGGGAGCTGTTTTTT	CASRVAGGFTGELFF
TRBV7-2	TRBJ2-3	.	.	TGTGCCAGCAGCTCCAAGGACATTTTCACAGATACGCAGTATTTT	CASSSKDIFTDTQYF
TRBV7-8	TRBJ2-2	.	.	TGTGCCAGCAGCCGAACAGCGGCCCAAAGACAAACCGGGGAGCTGTTTTTT	CASSRTAAQRQTGELFF